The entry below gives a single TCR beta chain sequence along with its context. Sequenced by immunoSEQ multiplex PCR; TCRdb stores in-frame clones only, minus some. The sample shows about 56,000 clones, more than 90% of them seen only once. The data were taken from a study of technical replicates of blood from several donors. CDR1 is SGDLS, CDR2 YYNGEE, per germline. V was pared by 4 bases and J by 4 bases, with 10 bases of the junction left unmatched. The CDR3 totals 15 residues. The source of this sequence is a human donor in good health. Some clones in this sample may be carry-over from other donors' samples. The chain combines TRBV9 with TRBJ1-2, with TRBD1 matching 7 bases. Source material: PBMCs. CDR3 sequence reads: CASSPMRGPIYGYTF. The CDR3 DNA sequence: TGTGCCAGCAGCCCCATGAGGGGGCCCATCTATGGCTACACCTTC.